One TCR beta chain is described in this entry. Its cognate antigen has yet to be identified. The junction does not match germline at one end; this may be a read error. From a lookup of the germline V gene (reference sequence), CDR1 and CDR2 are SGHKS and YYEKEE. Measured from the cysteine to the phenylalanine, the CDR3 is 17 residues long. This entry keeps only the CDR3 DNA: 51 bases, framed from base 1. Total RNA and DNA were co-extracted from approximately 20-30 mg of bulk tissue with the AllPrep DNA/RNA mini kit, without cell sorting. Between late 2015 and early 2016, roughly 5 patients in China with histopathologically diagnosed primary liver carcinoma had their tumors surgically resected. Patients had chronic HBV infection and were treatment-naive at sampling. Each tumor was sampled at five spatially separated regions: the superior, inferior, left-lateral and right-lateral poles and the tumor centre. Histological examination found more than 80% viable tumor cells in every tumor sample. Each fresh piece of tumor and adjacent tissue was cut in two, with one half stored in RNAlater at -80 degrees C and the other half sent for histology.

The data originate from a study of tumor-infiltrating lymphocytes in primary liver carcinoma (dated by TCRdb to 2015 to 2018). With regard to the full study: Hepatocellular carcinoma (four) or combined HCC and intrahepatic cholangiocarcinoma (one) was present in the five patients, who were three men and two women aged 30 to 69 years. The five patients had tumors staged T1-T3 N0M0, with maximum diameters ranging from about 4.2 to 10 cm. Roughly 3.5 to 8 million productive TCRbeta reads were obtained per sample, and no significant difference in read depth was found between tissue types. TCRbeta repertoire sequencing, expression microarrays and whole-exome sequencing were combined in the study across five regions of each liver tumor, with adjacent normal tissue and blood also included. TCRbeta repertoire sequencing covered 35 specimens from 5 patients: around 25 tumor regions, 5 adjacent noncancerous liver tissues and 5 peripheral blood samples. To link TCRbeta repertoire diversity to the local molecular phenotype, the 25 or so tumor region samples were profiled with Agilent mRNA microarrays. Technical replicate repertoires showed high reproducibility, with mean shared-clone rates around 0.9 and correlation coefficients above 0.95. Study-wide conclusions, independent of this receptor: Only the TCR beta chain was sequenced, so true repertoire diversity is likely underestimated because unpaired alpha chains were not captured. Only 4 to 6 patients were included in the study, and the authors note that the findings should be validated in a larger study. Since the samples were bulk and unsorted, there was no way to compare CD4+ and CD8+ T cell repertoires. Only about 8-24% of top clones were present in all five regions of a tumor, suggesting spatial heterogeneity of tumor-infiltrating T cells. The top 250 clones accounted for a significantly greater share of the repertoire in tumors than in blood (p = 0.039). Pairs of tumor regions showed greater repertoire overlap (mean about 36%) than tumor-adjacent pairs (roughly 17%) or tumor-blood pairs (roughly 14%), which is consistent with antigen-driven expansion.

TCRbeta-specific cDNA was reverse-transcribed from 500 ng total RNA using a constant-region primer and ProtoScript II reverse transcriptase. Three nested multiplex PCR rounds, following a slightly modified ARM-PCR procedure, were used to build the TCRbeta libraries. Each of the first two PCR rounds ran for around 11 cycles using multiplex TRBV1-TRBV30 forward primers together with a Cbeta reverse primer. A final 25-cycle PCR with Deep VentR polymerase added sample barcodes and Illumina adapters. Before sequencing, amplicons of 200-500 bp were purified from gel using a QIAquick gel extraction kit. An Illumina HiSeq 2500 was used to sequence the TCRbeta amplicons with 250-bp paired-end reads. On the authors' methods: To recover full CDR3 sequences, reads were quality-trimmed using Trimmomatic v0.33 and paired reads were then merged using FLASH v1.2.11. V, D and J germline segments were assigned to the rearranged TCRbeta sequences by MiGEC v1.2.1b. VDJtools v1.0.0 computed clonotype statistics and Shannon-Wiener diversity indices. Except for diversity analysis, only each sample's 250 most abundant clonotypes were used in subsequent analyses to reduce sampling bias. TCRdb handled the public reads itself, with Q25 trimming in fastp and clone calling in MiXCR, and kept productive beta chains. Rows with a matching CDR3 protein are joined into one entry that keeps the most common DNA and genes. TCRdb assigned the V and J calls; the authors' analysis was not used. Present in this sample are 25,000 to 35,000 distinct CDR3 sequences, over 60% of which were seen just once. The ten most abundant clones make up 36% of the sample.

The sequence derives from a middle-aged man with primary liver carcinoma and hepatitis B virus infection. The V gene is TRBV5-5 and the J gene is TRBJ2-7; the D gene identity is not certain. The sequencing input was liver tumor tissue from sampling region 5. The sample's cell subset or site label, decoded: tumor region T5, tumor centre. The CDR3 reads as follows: CASSLEQYLTRPYEQHF. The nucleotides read TGTGCCAGCAGCTTGGAGCAATACCTGACCCGGCCCTACGAGCAGCACTTC.